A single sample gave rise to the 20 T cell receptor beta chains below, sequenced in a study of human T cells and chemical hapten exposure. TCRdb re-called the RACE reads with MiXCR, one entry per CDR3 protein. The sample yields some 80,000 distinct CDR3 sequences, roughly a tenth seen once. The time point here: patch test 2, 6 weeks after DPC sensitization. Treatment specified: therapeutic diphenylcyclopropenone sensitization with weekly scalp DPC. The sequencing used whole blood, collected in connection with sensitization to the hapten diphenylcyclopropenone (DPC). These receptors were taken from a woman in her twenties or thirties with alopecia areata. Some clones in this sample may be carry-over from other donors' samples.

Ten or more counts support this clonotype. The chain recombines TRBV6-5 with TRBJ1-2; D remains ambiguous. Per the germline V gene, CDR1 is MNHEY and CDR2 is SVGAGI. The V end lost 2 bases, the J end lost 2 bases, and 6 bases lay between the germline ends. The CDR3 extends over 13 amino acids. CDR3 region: CASSYMKNYGYTF. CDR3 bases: TGTGCCAGCAGTTACATGAAGAACTATGGCTACACCTTC.

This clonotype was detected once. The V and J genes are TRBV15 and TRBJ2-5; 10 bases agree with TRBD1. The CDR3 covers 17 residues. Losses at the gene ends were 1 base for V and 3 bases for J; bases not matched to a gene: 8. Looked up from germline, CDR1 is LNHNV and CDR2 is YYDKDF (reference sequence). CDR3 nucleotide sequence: TGTGCCACCAGCAGAGGGGACCCCGGGACAGGGGAAGAGACCCAGTACTTC. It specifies CATSRGDPGTGEETQYF.

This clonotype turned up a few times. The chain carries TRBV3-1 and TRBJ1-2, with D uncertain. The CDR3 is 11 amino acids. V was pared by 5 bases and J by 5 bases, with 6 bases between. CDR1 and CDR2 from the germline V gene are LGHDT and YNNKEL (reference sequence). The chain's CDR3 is CASSSLYGYTF. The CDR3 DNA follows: TGTGCCAGCAGCTCCCTGTATGGCTACACCTTC.

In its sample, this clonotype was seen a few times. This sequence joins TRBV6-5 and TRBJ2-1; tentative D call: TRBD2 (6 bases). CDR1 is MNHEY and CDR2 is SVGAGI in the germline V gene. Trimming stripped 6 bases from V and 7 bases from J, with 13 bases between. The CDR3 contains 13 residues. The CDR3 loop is CASSPGGRNEQFF. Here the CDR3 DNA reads TGTGCCAGCAGCCCCGGGGGACGGAATGAGCAGTTCTTC.

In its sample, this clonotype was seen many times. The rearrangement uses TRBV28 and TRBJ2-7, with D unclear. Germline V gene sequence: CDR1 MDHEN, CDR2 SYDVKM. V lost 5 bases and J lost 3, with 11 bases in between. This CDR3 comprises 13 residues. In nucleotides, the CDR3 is TGTGCCAGCAGTCGACTTCGAAACTACGAGCAGTACTTC. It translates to CASSRLRNYEQYF.

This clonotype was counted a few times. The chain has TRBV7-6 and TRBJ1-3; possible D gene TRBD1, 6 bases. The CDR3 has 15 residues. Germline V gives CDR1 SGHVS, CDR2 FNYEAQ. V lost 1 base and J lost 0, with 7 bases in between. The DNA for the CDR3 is TGTGCCAGCAGCTTAGGGACAGTCTCTGGAAACACCATATATTTT. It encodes CASSLGTVSGNTIYF. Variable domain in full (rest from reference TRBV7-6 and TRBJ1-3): GAGVSQSPRYKVTKRGQDVALRCDPISGHVSLYWYRQALGQGPEFLTYFNYEAQQDKSGLPNDRFSAERPEGSISTLTIQRTEQRDSAMYRCASSLGTVSGNTIYFGEGSWLTVV.

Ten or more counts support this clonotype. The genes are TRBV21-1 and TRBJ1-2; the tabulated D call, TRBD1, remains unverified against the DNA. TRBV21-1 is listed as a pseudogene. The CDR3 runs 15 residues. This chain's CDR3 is CASSKVRGQSYGYTF. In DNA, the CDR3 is TGTGCCAGCAGCAAAGTCCGGGGGCAAAGCTATGGCTACACCTTC.

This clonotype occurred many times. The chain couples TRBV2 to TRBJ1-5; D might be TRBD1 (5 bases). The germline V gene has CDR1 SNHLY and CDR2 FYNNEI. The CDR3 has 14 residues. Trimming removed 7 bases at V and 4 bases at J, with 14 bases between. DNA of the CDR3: TGTGCCAGCAACCGCGGGGGAACAAATCAGCCCCAGCATTTT. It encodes CASNRGGTNQPQHF. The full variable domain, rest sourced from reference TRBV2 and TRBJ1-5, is EPEVTQTPSHQVTQMGQEVILRCVPISNHLYFYWYRQILGQKVEFLVSFYNNEISEKSEIFDDQFSVERPDGSNFTLKIRSTKLEDSAMYFCASNRGGTNQPQHFGDGTRLSIL.

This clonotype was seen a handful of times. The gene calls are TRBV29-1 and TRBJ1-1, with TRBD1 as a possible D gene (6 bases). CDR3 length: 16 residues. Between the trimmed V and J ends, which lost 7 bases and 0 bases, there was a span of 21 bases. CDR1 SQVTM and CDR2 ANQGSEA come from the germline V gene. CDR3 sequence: CSGLPQGRSMNTEAFF. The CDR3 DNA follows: TGCAGCGGACTTCCACAGGGTAGGTCGATGAACACTGAAGCTTTCTTT. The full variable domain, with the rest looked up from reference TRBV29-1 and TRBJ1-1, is SAVISQKPSRDICQRGTSLTIQCQVDSQVTMMFWYRQQPGQSLTLIATANQGSEATYESGFVIDKFPISRPNLTFSTLTVSNMSPEDSSIYLCSGLPQGRSMNTEAFFGQGTRLTVV.

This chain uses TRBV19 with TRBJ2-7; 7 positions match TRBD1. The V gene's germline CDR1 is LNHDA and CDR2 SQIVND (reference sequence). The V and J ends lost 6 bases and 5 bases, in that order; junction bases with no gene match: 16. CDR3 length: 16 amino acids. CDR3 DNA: TGTGCCAGTAGAAGGACCCATTCGACAGGGCCCCACGAGCAGTACTTC. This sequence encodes CASRRTHSTGPHEQYF. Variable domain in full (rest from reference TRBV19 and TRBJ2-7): DGGITQSPKYLFRKEGQNVTLSCEQNLNHDAMYWYRQDPGQGLRLIYYSQIVNDFQKGDIAEGYSVSREKKESFPLTVTSAQKNPTAFYLCASRRTHSTGPHEQYFGPGTRLTVT.

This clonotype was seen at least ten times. This CDR3 is CASSQVSVSEQYF. The DNA of the CDR3 is TGCGCCAGCAGCCAAGTGAGCGTTTCGGAGCAGTACTTC. The chain employs TRBV4-3 and TRBJ2-7; D unresolved. Germline V gives CDR1 LGHNA, CDR2 YSLEER. This CDR3 is 13 amino acids long. The V end was cut by 1 base, the J end by 7 bases, with 11 bases between.

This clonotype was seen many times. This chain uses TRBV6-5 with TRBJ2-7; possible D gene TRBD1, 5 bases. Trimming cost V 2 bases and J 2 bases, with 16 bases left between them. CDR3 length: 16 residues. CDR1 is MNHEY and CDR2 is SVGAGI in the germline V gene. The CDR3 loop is CASSYRGQGSAYEQYF. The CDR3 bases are TGTGCCAGCAGTTACCGTGGTCAGGGTTCGGCCTACGAGCAGTACTTC.

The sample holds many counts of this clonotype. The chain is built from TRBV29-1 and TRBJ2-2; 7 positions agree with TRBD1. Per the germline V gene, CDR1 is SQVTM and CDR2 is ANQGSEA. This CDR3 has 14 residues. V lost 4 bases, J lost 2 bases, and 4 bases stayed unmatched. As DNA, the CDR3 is TGCAGCGTTGGTTGGGACAGTAACACCGGGGAGCTGTTTTTT. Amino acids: CSVGWDSNTGELFF.

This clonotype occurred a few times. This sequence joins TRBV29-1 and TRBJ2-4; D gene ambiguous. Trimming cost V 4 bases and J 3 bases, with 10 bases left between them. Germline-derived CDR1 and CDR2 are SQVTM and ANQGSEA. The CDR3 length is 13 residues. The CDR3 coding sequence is TGCAGCGTTGGAGGCAGGAACAAAAACATTCAGTACTTC. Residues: CSVGGRNKNIQYF.

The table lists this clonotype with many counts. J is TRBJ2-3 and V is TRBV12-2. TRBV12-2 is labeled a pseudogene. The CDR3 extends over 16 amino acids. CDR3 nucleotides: TGTGCAAGTCGCTTAGTTTCGACACGCATCACAGATACGCAGTATTTT. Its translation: CASRLVSTRITDTQYF.

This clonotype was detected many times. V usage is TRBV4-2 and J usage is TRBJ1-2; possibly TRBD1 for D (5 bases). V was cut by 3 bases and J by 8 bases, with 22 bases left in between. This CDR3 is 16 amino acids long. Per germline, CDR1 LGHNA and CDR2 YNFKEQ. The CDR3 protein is CASSHPTGTQDGGYTF. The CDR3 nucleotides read TGTGCCAGCAGCCACCCAACCGGGACCCAAGACGGGGGCTACACCTTC.

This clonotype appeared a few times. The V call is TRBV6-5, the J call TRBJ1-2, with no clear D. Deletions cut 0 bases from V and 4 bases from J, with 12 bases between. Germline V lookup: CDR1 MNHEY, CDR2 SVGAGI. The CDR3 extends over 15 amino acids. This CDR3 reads CASSYSYGEVYGYTF. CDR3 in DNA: TGTGCCAGCAGTTACTCGTATGGGGAGGTCTATGGCTACACCTTC.

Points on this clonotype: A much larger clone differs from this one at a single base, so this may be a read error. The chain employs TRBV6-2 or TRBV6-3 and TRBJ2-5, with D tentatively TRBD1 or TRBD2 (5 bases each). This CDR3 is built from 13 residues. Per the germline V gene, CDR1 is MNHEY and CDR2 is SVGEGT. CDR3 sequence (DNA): TGTGCCAGCACAGAAAAGGGACGAGAGTCCCAGTACTTC. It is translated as CASTEKGRESQYF.

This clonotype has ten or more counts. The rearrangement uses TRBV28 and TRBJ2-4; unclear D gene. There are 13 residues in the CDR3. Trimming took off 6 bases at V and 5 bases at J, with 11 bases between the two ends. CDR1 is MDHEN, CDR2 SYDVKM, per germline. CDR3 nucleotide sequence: TGTGCCAGCAGCTCGTCCGCCGAAAACATTCAGTACTTC. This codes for CASSSSAENIQYF.

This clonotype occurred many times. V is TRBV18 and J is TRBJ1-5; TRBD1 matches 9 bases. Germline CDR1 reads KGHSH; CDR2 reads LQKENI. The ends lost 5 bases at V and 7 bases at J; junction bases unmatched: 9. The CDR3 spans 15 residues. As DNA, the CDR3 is TGTGCCAGCTCATATGGACAGGGGATGGGACAGCCCCAGCATTTT. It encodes CASSYGQGMGQPQHF.